The 29 T cell receptor beta chains in this list originate from one sample, sequenced in a study of blood T cell repertoires in COVID-19 (dated by TCRdb to between 2020 and 2021). Libraries were made using the immunoSEQ multiplex PCR assay. The immuneACCESS repertoire file appears here via TCRdb, limited to in-frame rearrangements. These files lack a portion of the clones; in checked studies, under half of the deficit traces to unresolved V genes, and the cause of the others is not known. The sample table shows approximately 300,000 clones, and around 83% are seen once. The ten biggest clones cover roughly 1.3% of the sample. The sample comprised peripheral blood. Every receptor here comes from a woman in her forties or fifties with acute or convalescent COVID-19.

The chain carries TRBV19 and TRBJ1-1; D is uncertain. The V gene lost 3 bases and the J gene lost 4 bases, with 6 bases spanning the gap. CDR3 length: 12 residues. Germline values: CDR1 LNHDA, CDR2 SQIVND (reference sequence). The CDR3 nucleotides read TGTGCCAGTAGTATCCGAGCCACTGAAGCTTTCTTT. Translated: CASSIRATEAFF.

The chain combines TRBV7-2 with TRBJ2-7; TRBD2 is a possible D gene (6 bases). CDR3 length: 15 amino acids. The germline V gene encodes CDR1 SGHTA and CDR2 FQGNSA. V dropped 6 bases and J dropped 4 bases, with 19 bases sitting between them. The CDR3 reads CASREGGALGYEQYF. In DNA, the CDR3 is TGTGCCAGCAGGGAAGGAGGGGCCTTGGGGTACGAGCAGTACTTC.

V gene TRBV9 combines with J gene TRBJ1-2; D is undetermined. This CDR3 contains 14 residues. Germline V gives CDR1 SGDLS, CDR2 YYNGEE. Trimming removed 0 bases from V and 2 bases from J, with 8 bases in between. DNA for the CDR3: TGTGCCAGCAGCGTAGATAGCGTGAACTATGGCTACACCTTC. Translated, it gives CASSVDSVNYGYTF. The variable domain in full, completed from reference TRBV9 and TRBJ1-2, reads DSGVTQTPKHLITATGQRVTLRCSPRSGDLSVYWYQQSLDQGLQFLIQYYNGEERAKGNILERFSAQQFPDLHSELNLSSLELGDSALYFCASSVDSVNYGYTFGSGTRLTVV.

The gene calls are TRBV2 and TRBJ2-1, with 10 bases matching TRBD1. V shed 6 bases and J 1 base; nucleotides not matched to a gene: 6. CDR3 length equals 16 residues. The V gene's germline CDR1 is SNHLY and CDR2 FYNNEI. CDR3 region: CASRPRQGASYNEQFF. CDR3 sequence (DNA): TGTGCCAGCAGGCCTCGACAGGGGGCTTCCTACAATGAGCAGTTCTTC.

The chain combines TRBV11-2 with TRBJ2-5; possible D gene TRBD1, 6 bases. The CDR3 totals 13 residues. The germline gives CDR1 SGHAT, CDR2 FQNNGV. Trimming cost V 2 bases and J 10 bases, with 14 bases left between them. The CDR3 nucleotides are TGTGCCAGCAGCTTAACCGACAGGTTGGACCAGTACTTC. As protein: CASSLTDRLDQYF. Combining the CDR3 with reference TRBV11-2 and TRBJ2-5 gives the whole variable domain EAGVAQSPRYKIIEKRQSVAFWCNPISGHATLYWYQQILGQGPKLLIQFQNNGVVDDSQLPKDRFSAERLKGVDSTLKIQPAKLEDSAVYLCASSLTDRLDQYFGPGTRLLVL.

J is TRBJ2-1 and V is TRBV7-8; possibly TRBD2 for D (6 bases). With 3 bases removed from V and 4 bases from J, the gap between germline ends came to 13 bases. The germline CDR1 and CDR2 sequences are SGHVS and FQNEAQ. This CDR3 has 15 residues. CDR3 nucleotide sequence: TGTGCCAGCAGCTTCTTAGGCGGGACTTACAATGAGCAGTTCTTC. This codes for CASSFLGGTYNEQFF.

This clone was seen only a few times. The gene calls are TRBV9 and TRBJ1-2, with TRBD1 matching over 10 bases. The J segment lost 6 bases and the V segment lost 3 bases, leaving 5 bases of the junction unmatched. The CDR3 contains 14 residues. Germline V lookup: CDR1 SGDLS, CDR2 YYNGEE. The CDR3: CASSAAGTGDGYTF. In nucleotides, the CDR3 is TGTGCCAGCAGCGCCGCCGGGACAGGGGATGGCTACACCTTC.

Regarding this clone: Other DNA sequences in the sample encode the same CDR3. The chain carries TRBV5-1 and TRBJ1-2; 9 bases agree with TRBD1. The CDR3 is 14 amino acids. Germline lookup yields CDR1 SGHRS and CDR2 YFSETQ. V lost 4 bases, J lost 2 bases, and 3 bases stayed unmatched. The CDR3 sequence is CASSEGQGNYGYTF. CDR3 DNA: TGCGCCAGCAGCGAAGGACAGGGGAACTATGGCTACACCTTC. Supplemented by reference TRBV5-1 and TRBJ1-2, the full variable domain reads KAGVTQTPRYLIKTRGQQVTLSCSPISGHRSVSWYQQTPGQGLQFLFEYFSETQRNKGNFPGRFSGRQFSNSRSEMNVSTLELGDSALYLCASSEGQGNYGYTFGSGTRLTVV.

The chain uses TRBV6-5 and TRBJ2-5, with TRBD2 matching 13 bases. Unmatched junction bases numbered 3, after V lost 6 bases and J lost 5 bases. CDR3 length equals 14 residues. Per the germline V gene, CDR1 is MNHEY and CDR2 is SVGAGI. The CDR3 loop is CASRLAGGLETQYF. The CDR3 DNA is TGTGCCAGCAGACTAGCGGGGGGGCTTGAGACCCAGTACTTC.

This chain uses TRBV19 with TRBJ1-3; D not certain. The CDR3 is 13 residues long. The ends were cut back, 1 base at V and 5 bases at J, with 6 bases in the middle. Germline V gene lookup returns CDR1 LNHDA and CDR2 SQIVND (reference sequence). CDR3 region: CASSIAWRNTIYF. CDR3 coding DNA: TGTGCCAGTAGTATAGCTTGGCGAAACACCATATATTTT.

This clone has just a few counts. This chain joins TRBV18 and TRBJ1-1, with a possible D match to TRBD1 (5 bases). Between the trimmed V and J ends, which lost 2 bases and 5 bases, there was a span of 12 bases. CDR3 size: 14 residues. Germline loops: CDR1 KGHSH, CDR2 LQKENI. CDR3 in amino acids: CASSPEQVGTEAFF. The CDR3 nucleotides read TGTGCCAGCTCACCAGAACAGGTAGGGACTGAAGCTTTCTTT.

This clone appeared once. The rearrangement joins TRBV24-1 to TRBJ2-2, with TRBD2 matching over 14 bases. Trimming took 4 bases from V and 1 from J; bases not matched to a gene: 10. Germline V gene lookup returns CDR1 KGHDR and CDR2 SFDVKD. The CDR3 covers 20 residues. Written as DNA, the CDR3 is TGTGCCACCAGTGACCGCCGGACTAGCGGGGGGAAAATGAACACCGGGGAGCTGTTTTTT. It is translated as CATSDRRTSGGKMNTGELFF.

V is TRBV30 and J is TRBJ1-3; D uncertain. The CDR3 sequence is 14 residues long. V lost 0 bases and J lost 8, with 14 bases in between. Germline values: CDR1 GTSNPN, CDR2 SVGIG (reference sequence). The CDR3 here is CAWSVGGGIHTIYF. CDR3 nucleotide sequence: TGTGCCTGGAGTGTAGGAGGAGGGATTCACACCATATATTTT.

This chain joins TRBV27 and TRBJ1-1, with D tentatively TRBD1 (6 bases). The length of the CDR3 is 13 residues. The germline V and J ends were trimmed by 5 bases and 5 bases, with 12 bases remaining between them. Germline V gives CDR1 MNHEY, CDR2 SMNVEV (reference sequence). The CDR3 is CASSLNRETEAFF. CDR3 bases: TGTGCCAGCAGTCTGAACAGGGAAACTGAAGCTTTCTTT.

The chain links TRBV12-3 or TRBV12-4 to TRBJ1-6; maybe TRBD1 (5 bases). V lost 6 bases and J lost 9, with 9 bases in between. The CDR3 spans 12 residues. The CDR3 region has the DNA TGTGCCAGCAGGTCAGACAGTTCACCCCTCCACTTT. It encodes CASRSDSSPLHF.

The chain has TRBV11-2 and TRBJ1-5; possible D gene TRBD1, 6 bases. The germline gives CDR1 SGHAT, CDR2 FQNNGV. The V gene lost 4 bases and the J gene lost 1 base, with 17 bases spanning the gap. The CDR3 extends over 17 amino acids. CDR3 in amino acids: CASSSHTGPFSNQPQHF. The CDR3 nucleotides are TGTGCCAGCAGCTCTCATACAGGGCCCTTCAGCAATCAGCCCCAGCATTTT.

The V gene is TRBV5-4, the J gene TRBJ1-1; maybe TRBD1 (6 bases). Looked up from germline, CDR1 is SGHNT and CDR2 is YYREEE (reference sequence). The CDR3 spans 16 residues. Trimming pared 0 bases from V and 0 bases from J, leaving 12 bases between. CDR3 coding DNA: TGTGCCAGCAGCTTGGGGCCCGACAGGATGAACACTGAAGCTTTCTTT. It specifies CASSLGPDRMNTEAFF.

This clone was found a few times. V gene TRBV13 combines with J gene TRBJ2-2; no clear D gene. The length of the CDR3 is 13 residues. The V gene lost 1 base and the J gene lost 8 bases, with 8 bases spanning the gap. Germline V gene sequence: CDR1 PRHDT, CDR2 FYEKMQ (reference sequence). The CDR3 region has the DNA TGTGCCAGCAGCTTAGATGTTCCAGGGGAGCTGTTTTTT. Protein: CASSLDVPGELFF.

This clone was observed a handful of times. The CDR3 sequence: CAWSVRSASGANVLTF. The CDR3, as DNA: TGTGCCTGGAGTGTACGTTCCGCGTCTGGGGCCAACGTCCTGACTTTC. The genes are TRBV30 and TRBJ2-6, with no clear D. CDR1 and CDR2 from the germline V gene are GTSNPN and SVGIG (reference sequence). CDR3 length equals 16 residues. Trimming cost V 0 bases and J 1 base, with 10 bases left between them.

V gene TRBV18 combines with J gene TRBJ2-2; no clear D gene. The germline gives CDR1 KGHSH, CDR2 LQKENI. The V and J ends lost 1 base and 0 bases respectively, with 6 bases between them. The CDR3 is 15 amino acids. CDR3 sequence reads: CASSPLRANTGELFF. CDR3 coding DNA: TGTGCCAGCTCACCACTAAGAGCGAACACCGGGGAGCTGTTTTTT.

The chain has TRBV6-6 and TRBJ1-2, with D possibly TRBD1 on 5 matching bases. The CDR3 spans 13 residues. Germline V lookup: CDR1 MNHNY, CDR2 SVGAGI (reference sequence). V was pared by 8 bases and J by 7 bases, with 17 bases between. In DNA form, the CDR3 reads TGTGCCAGCGATAGAGGGGAGGGTGGTGGCTACACCTTC. Translated: CASDRGEGGGYTF.

V gene TRBV24-1 combines with J gene TRBJ1-1; D call uncertain. Per germline, CDR1 KGHDR and CDR2 SFDVKD. CDR3 size: 15 residues. Trimming shortened V by 3 bases and J by 1 base, and 11 bases separated the two germline ends. CDR3 loop: CATSDPISGNTEAFF. The CDR3 DNA follows: TGTGCCACCAGTGATCCCATATCAGGGAACACTGAAGCTTTCTTT.

The chain couples TRBV30 to TRBJ1-1, with D perhaps matching TRBD1 (6 bases). The CDR3 runs to 13 residues. CDR1 and CDR2 (germline): GTSNPN, SVGIG (reference sequence). Trimming shortened V by 5 bases and J by 0 bases, and 10 bases separated the two germline ends. This chain's CDR3 is CAWYRVLNTEAFF. In nucleotides, the CDR3 is TGTGCCTGGTACAGGGTTTTGAACACTGAAGCTTTCTTT.

In its sample, this clone was seen once. This chain links TRBV9 with TRBJ2-1, with TRBD1 as a possible D gene (6 bases). Germline V gives CDR1 SGDLS, CDR2 YYNGEE. This CDR3 has 12 amino acids. V dropped 4 bases and J dropped 10 bases, with 12 bases sitting between them. The CDR3 reads CASSPSRGEQFF. The CDR3 DNA sequence: TGTGCCAGCAGCCCTAGTAGGGGGGAGCAGTTCTTC. The entire variable domain, with the rest obtained from reference TRBV9 and TRBJ2-1, is as follows: DSGVTQTPKHLITATGQRVTLRCSPRSGDLSVYWYQQSLDQGLQFLIQYYNGEERAKGNILERFSAQQFPDLHSELNLSSLELGDSALYFCASSPSRGEQFFGPGTRLTVL.

About this clone itself: The sample contains more than one DNA sequence encoding this CDR3. The chain carries TRBV20-1 and TRBJ2-7; no firm D call. Trimming pared 3 bases from V and 7 bases from J, leaving 10 bases between. Germline CDR1 DFQATT, CDR2 SNEGSKA (reference sequence). The CDR3 totals 11 residues. The CDR3: CSASGSREQYF. In DNA, the CDR3 is TGCAGTGCTAGCGGTAGCCGTGAGCAGTACTTC.

This chain's CDR3 is CATSDSRLPGDTQYF. Written as DNA, the CDR3 is TGTGCCACCAGTGATTCTAGACTCCCTGGGGATACGCAGTATTTT. The chain uses TRBV24-1 and TRBJ2-3; no clear D gene. CDR3 length equals 15 residues. Germline lookup yields CDR1 KGHDR and CDR2 SFDVKD. Trimming took 2 bases from V and 6 from J, leaving 14 bases between them.

This sequence joins TRBV18 and TRBJ1-1; possible D gene TRBD1, 5 bases. CDR1 and CDR2 (germline): KGHSH, LQKENI. Trimming took off 2 bases at V and 3 bases at J, with 10 bases between the two ends. CDR3 length: 14 residues. CDR3 amino acids: CASSPGGGYTEAFF. In DNA form, the CDR3 reads TGTGCCAGCTCACCAGGGGGAGGGTACACTGAAGCTTTCTTT.

The chain recombines TRBV27 with TRBJ1-1, with 10 positions matching TRBD1. Germline V CDR1 and CDR2: MNHEY, SMNVEV (reference sequence). The V segment lost 4 bases and the J segment 0 bases; nucleotides outside the gene matches: 5. The CDR3 length is 16 residues. The DNA of the CDR3 is TGTGCCAGCAGTTCGGGACAGGGGTTAATGAACACTGAAGCTTTCTTT. It is translated as CASSSGQGLMNTEAFF.

The rearrangement uses TRBV2 and TRBJ1-5; TRBD1 is a possible D gene (5 bases). The CDR3 consists of 11 residues. Trimming stripped 8 bases from V and 5 bases from J, with 7 bases between. CDR1 is SNHLY, CDR2 FYNNEI, per germline. The CDR3 protein is CASGRDQPQHF. Here the CDR3 DNA reads TGTGCCAGCGGCAGGGATCAGCCCCAGCATTTT.